The 22 T cell receptor beta chains reported below all come from one sample, sequenced in a study of blood T cell repertoires in COVID-19. Profiling relied on immunoSEQ multiplex PCR, and the TCRdb table lists in-frame clones only, not all of them. In the table there are 200,000 to 300,000 clones, approximately 87% of which are singletons. The sample consisted of peripheral blood. The receptors come from a human donor in a cohort sampled during active COVID-19.

In its sample, this clone was seen a few times. V usage is TRBV18 and J usage is TRBJ2-7, with 7 nucleotides matching TRBD1. Germline trimming cut 4 bases from V and 0 bases from J; bases unmatched to any gene: 0. Germline CDR1 and CDR2: KGHSH and LQKENI. The CDR3 is 13 residues long. The CDR3 DNA reads as TGTGCCAGCTCACGGGACAGCTCCTACGAGCAGTACTTC. This codes for CASSRDSSYEQYF.

The J gene is TRBJ1-2, the V gene TRBV5-5; D is possibly TRBD1 (6 bases). The CDR3 totals 14 residues. In germline, CDR1 is SGHKS, CDR2 YYEKEE (reference sequence). Trimming pared 6 bases from V and 1 base from J, leaving 13 bases between. The CDR3, as DNA: TGTGCCAGCACCCTTCGGACAGATAACTATGGCTACACCTTC. Encoded protein: CASTLRTDNYGYTF.

In DNA form, the CDR3 reads TGTGCCATCAGTGAGGGGGGGTTTGTGGGTGCAAGGGAGATATCCTACGAGCAGTACTTC. It is translated as CAISEGGFVGAREISYEQYF. The chain joins TRBV10-3 to TRBJ2-7; tentatively, D is TRBD2 (6 bases). CDR1 and CDR2 from the germline V gene are ENHRY and SYGVKD. The CDR3 loop spans 20 amino acids. V shed 2 bases and J shed 1 base, with 27 bases lying between them.

The chain employs TRBV6-5 and TRBJ1-5; D remains ambiguous. This CDR3 is 15 amino acids long. Germline CDR1 is MNHEY and CDR2 is SVGAGI. Trimming shortened V by 4 bases and J by 3 bases, and 13 bases separated the two germline ends. CDR3 nucleotide sequence: TGTGCCAGCAGTTTTACAGACTATCCCAATCAGCCCCAGCATTTT. It codes for CASSFTDYPNQPQHF.

This clone was seen more than once but under ten times. DNA for the CDR3: TGTGCCAGTAGGAGGCCGGGACAGGGTGATGAAAAACTGTTTTTT. Protein: CASRRPGQGDEKLFF. The chain has TRBV19 and TRBJ1-4; TRBD1 matches 9 bases. This CDR3 contains 15 residues. From germline, CDR1 is LNHDA and CDR2 SQIVND (reference sequence). After removal of 6 bases from V and 6 bases from J, the junction contained 8 bases not matched to a gene.

This chain connects TRBV18 to TRBJ2-7, with a weak D call TRBD1 (5 bases). The germline CDR1 and CDR2 sequences are KGHSH and LQKENI. V lost 2 bases to trimming and J lost 2 bases, with 13 bases between them. The CDR3 length is 15 residues. The CDR3, as DNA: TGTGCCAGCTCACCAGGCCAGATGGGGCCCTACGAGCAGTACTTC. Translated, it gives CASSPGQMGPYEQYF.

The CDR3 DNA follows: TGTGCCAGCAGTTTAAGCAGGTCTGGCGAAAAACTGTTTTTT. It encodes CASSLSRSGEKLFF. The gene calls are TRBV27 and TRBJ1-4; D is undetermined. The V end was cut by 2 bases, the J end by 8 bases, with 12 bases between. From germline, CDR1 is MNHEY and CDR2 SMNVEV (reference sequence). The CDR3 consists of 14 residues.

Points on this clone: The same CDR3 can be traced to other DNA sequences in this sample. The V and J genes are TRBV6-2 or TRBV6-3 and TRBJ1-5; possible D gene TRBD1, 6 bases. Trimming took off 3 bases at V and 7 bases at J, with 10 bases between the two ends. The CDR3 is 13 amino acids. Germline values: CDR1 MNHEY, CDR2 SVGEGT. CDR3 bases: TGTGCCAGCAGTTATCCAGGGGCCCAGCCCCAGCATTTT. This translates into CASSYPGAQPQHF.

The chain joins TRBV18 to TRBJ2-1, with 15 bases identical to TRBD2. This CDR3 comprises 18 residues. Germline values: CDR1 KGHSH, CDR2 LQKENI. The V segment lost 2 bases and the J segment 10 bases; nucleotides outside the gene matches: 12. This CDR3 is CASSPLPGLAGGPGEQFF. For the CDR3, the DNA is TGTGCCAGCTCACCATTACCCGGACTAGCGGGGGGGCCTGGGGAGCAGTTCTTC. The full variable domain, completed using reference TRBV18 and TRBJ2-1, is NAGVMQNPRHLVRRRGQEARLRCSPMKGHSHVYWYRQLPEEGLKFMVYLQKENIIDESGMPKERFSAEFPKEGPSILRIQQVVRGDSAAYFCASSPLPGLAGGPGEQFFGPGTRLTVL.

This clone has a single count. V is TRBV7-9 and J is TRBJ2-7; no clear D. The CDR3 is 14 residues long. Deletions cut 1 base from V and 2 bases from J, with 9 bases between. CDR1 and CDR2 (germline): SEHNR, FQNEAQ (reference sequence). DNA for the CDR3: TGTGCCAGCAGCTTAGTAGCCTCTGCCTACGAGCAGTACTTC. This translates into CASSLVASAYEQYF.

Only one count was recorded for this clone. The chain carries TRBV7-9 and TRBJ2-3, with TRBD2 as a possible D gene (5 bases). This CDR3 contains 15 residues. The germline CDR1 and CDR2 sequences are SEHNR and FQNEAQ (reference sequence). V was trimmed by 7 bases and J by 4 bases, leaving 18 bases between them. In DNA form, the CDR3 reads TGTGCCAGCATAAGGGCTGTGGTCGGGGCAGATACGCAGTATTTT. Translated: CASIRAVVGADTQYF.

The chain is built from TRBV19 and TRBJ2-7; TRBD2 might be the D (5 bases). The V gene's germline CDR1 is LNHDA and CDR2 SQIVND (reference sequence). With 5 bases removed from V and 1 base from J, the gap between germline ends came to 6 bases. The CDR3 spans 12 residues. CDR3 protein: CASSPGSYEQYF. The CDR3 DNA reads as TGTGCCAGTAGTCCGGGGTCCTACGAGCAGTACTTC.

This sequence joins TRBV7-9 and TRBJ2-5; tentative D call: TRBD2 (5 bases). Trimming took off 5 bases at V and 2 bases at J, with 21 bases between the two ends. Germline V gene lookup returns CDR1 SEHNR and CDR2 FQNEAQ (reference sequence). The CDR3 totals 17 residues. The CDR3 bases are TGTGCCAGCAGCCCCAGGTCGGGATCGTCGGGACAAGAGACCCAGTACTTC. This encodes CASSPRSGSSGQETQYF. Drawing the rest from reference TRBV7-9 and TRBJ2-5, the complete variable domain is DTGVSQNPRHKITKRGQNVTFRCDPISEHNRLYWYRQTLGQGPEFLTYFQNEAQLEKSRLLSDRFSAERPKGSFSTLEIQRTEQGDSAMYLCASSPRSGSSGQETQYFGPGTRLLVL.

The chain couples TRBV5-1 to TRBJ2-1; D is undetermined. This CDR3 spans 12 amino acids. The germline V gene encodes CDR1 SGHRS and CDR2 YFSETQ. The V end was cut by 5 bases, the J end by 5 bases, with 8 bases between. The CDR3 loop is CASSRVNNEQFF. The CDR3 DNA is TGCGCCAGCAGTCGGGTTAACAATGAGCAGTTCTTC.

This chain joins TRBV3-1 (or the pseudogene TRBV3-2) and TRBJ2-3; maybe TRBD1 (6 bases). This CDR3 spans 17 amino acids. Trimming removed 4 bases at V and 1 base at J, with 18 bases between. The germline gives CDR1 LGHDT, CDR2 YNNKEL (reference sequence). Here the CDR3 reads CASSPNSDRWGTDTQYF. The CDR3 coding sequence is TGTGCCAGCAGCCCAAACTCCGACAGGTGGGGCACAGATACGCAGTATTTT.

V gene TRBV6-5 combines with J gene TRBJ2-5; 10 bases line up with TRBD2. J gave up 2 bases and V 2 bases, and 5 bases lay outside the gene matches. The CDR3 contains 16 residues. Germline V gene sequence: CDR1 MNHEY, CDR2 SVGAGI. Written as DNA, the CDR3 is TGTGCCAGCAGTTACGGGGTAGCGGGGGGACAAGAGACCCAGTACTTC. It encodes CASSYGVAGGQETQYF.

The gene calls are TRBV28 and TRBJ1-2; no clear D gene. The length of the CDR3 is 13 residues. V was trimmed by 5 bases and J by 7 bases, leaving 14 bases between them. Germline V lookup: CDR1 MDHEN, CDR2 SYDVKM. CDR3 sequence: CASSTRLVSGYTF. CDR3 DNA: TGTGCCAGCAGTACAAGACTCGTTTCTGGCTACACCTTC.

The V gene is TRBV19, the J gene TRBJ1-4; TRBD1 is a possible D gene (5 bases). V shed 2 bases and J shed 0 bases, with 7 bases lying between them. Germline loops: CDR1 LNHDA, CDR2 SQIVND (reference sequence). This CDR3 comprises 15 residues. The CDR3, as DNA: TGTGCCAGTAGTATACAGGGTGCAACTAATGAAAAACTGTTTTTT. As protein: CASSIQGATNEKLFF.

The CDR3 region is CASSVGYTGSRGLDQPQHF. CDR3 DNA: TGTGCCAGCAGCGTAGGTTACACAGGCAGCAGGGGGTTGGATCAGCCCCAGCATTTT. This chain links TRBV11-2 with TRBJ1-5; 7 bases are a match to TRBD1. CDR1 and CDR2 from the germline V gene are SGHAT and FQNNGV. V trimming: 5 bases; J trimming: 5 bases; junction bases outside the gene matches: 21. The CDR3 has 19 residues.

This clone was detected ten times or more. The CDR3 sequence: CASGLGTATGLETQYF. CDR3 coding DNA: TGTGCTAGTGGTTTGGGAACTGCGACAGGGCTAGAGACCCAGTACTTC. This chain connects TRBV12-5 to TRBJ2-5, with 7 bases lining up with TRBD1. Germline CDR1 LGHNT, CDR2 FRNRAP. The CDR3 covers 16 residues. With V trimmed by 1 base and J by 4 bases, 9 bases remained unmatched.

V usage is TRBV5-1 and J usage is TRBJ2-2; the match to TRBD2 covers 9 bases. This CDR3 contains 15 residues. Looked up from germline, CDR1 is SGHRS and CDR2 is YFSETQ. Trimming cost V 0 bases and J 3 bases; bases outside gene matches: 0. CDR3 coding DNA: TGCGCCAGCAGCTTGGTAGCGGGAGACACCGGGGAGCTGTTTTTT. This gives the protein CASSLVAGDTGELFF. The full variable domain, in which reference TRBV5-1 and TRBJ2-2 provide the parts outside the CDR3, is KAGVTQTPRYLIKTRGQQVTLSCSPISGHRSVSWYQQTPGQGLQFLFEYFSETQRNKGNFPGRFSGRQFSNSRSEMNVSTLELGDSALYLCASSLVAGDTGELFFGEGSRLTVL.

The V gene is TRBV27, the J gene TRBJ1-6; D unresolved. The CDR3 totals 16 residues. CDR1 and CDR2 (germline): MNHEY, SMNVEV (reference sequence). Trimming took 7 bases from V and 0 from J, leaving 13 bases between them. The CDR3 sequence: CASTLSGVSYNSPLHF. CDR3 in DNA: TGTGCCAGCACCTTATCCGGAGTCTCCTATAATTCACCCCTCCACTTT.